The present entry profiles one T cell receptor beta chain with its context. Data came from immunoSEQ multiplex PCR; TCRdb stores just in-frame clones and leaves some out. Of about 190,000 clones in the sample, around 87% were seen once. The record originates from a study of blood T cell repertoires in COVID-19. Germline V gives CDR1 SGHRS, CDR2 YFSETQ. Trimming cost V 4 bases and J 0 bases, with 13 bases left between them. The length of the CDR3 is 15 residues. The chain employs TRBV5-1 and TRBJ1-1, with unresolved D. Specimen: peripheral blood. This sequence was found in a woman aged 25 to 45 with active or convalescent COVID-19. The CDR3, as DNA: TGCGCCAGCAGCCCAGACCCGGGGATGAACACTGAAGCTTTCTTT. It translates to CASSPDPGMNTEAFF.